One sample yielded the 30 T cell receptor beta chains listed below, sequenced in a study of T cell responses to AZD1222 COVID-19 vaccine. Libraries were prepared by immunoSEQ multiplex PCR; TCRdb keeps only in-frame clonotypes and omits some of them. The sample consists of about 110,000 clones, about 82% of them appearing once. Source: peripheral blood, taken on day 0 of AZD1222 vaccination. These TCRs come from an adult in good health.

The chain couples TRBV28 to TRBJ1-5; D is perhaps TRBD1 (5 bases). The V and J ends lost 4 bases and 5 bases respectively, with 9 bases between them. The CDR3 loop spans 13 amino acids. Germline V gives CDR1 MDHEN, CDR2 SYDVKM. CDR3 DNA: TGTGCCAGCAGTTGGGGGTCGTATCAGCCCCAGCATTTT. Translated, it gives CASSWGSYQPQHF.

The chain is built from TRBV4-3 and TRBJ2-7, with 12 bases identical to TRBD2. Losses at the gene ends were 1 base for V and 3 bases for J; bases not matched to a gene: 7. The CDR3 is made up of 17 amino acids. Germline V gene data show CDR1 as LGHNA and CDR2 as YSLEER. CDR3 amino acids: CASSQASGGAGGYEQYF. The CDR3 DNA follows: TGCGCCAGCAGCCAAGCTAGCGGGGGGGCCGGGGGCTACGAGCAGTACTTC.

The chain recombines TRBV3-1 (or the pseudogene TRBV3-2) with TRBJ1-4; D remains ambiguous. The germline V gene encodes CDR1 LGHDT and CDR2 YNNKEL (reference sequence). The CDR3 extends over 14 amino acids. Trimming cost V 0 bases and J 3 bases, with 5 bases left between them. Written as DNA, the CDR3 is TGTGCCAGCAGCCAAGATTTGGCTAATGAAAAACTGTTTTTT. Its protein product is CASSQDLANEKLFF.

The chain links TRBV6-5 to TRBJ1-4, with TRBD1 matching 8 bases. The CDR3 has 15 residues. Germline CDR1 MNHEY, CDR2 SVGAGI. J gave up 7 bases and V 7 bases, and 11 bases lay outside the gene matches. This chain's CDR3 is CASKTGATGSEKLFF. In DNA, the CDR3 is TGTGCCAGCAAGACAGGGGCCACCGGTAGTGAAAAACTGTTTTTT.

The V gene is TRBV6-1, the J gene TRBJ2-7; D is undetermined. Between the trimmed V and J ends, which lost 2 bases and 1 base, there was a span of 9 bases. The CDR3 covers 14 residues. Germline V gene lookup returns CDR1 MNHNS and CDR2 SASEGT. CDR3 sequence: CASSEQDGSYEQYF. The CDR3 DNA reads as TGTGCCAGCAGTGAACAGGACGGGTCCTACGAGCAGTACTTC.

The chain employs TRBV7-8 and TRBJ1-2; D call uncertain. The germline gives CDR1 SGHVS, CDR2 FQNEAQ. The CDR3 covers 15 residues. Trimming took 5 bases from V and 0 from J, leaving 13 bases between them. CDR3: CASSLGRVANYGYTF. In DNA, the CDR3 is TGTGCCAGCAGCCTCGGTCGGGTAGCTAACTATGGCTACACCTTC.

The chain uses TRBV28 and TRBJ2-3; D may be TRBD1 (5 bases). Per the germline V gene, CDR1 is MDHEN and CDR2 is SYDVKM. V was shortened by 3 bases and J by 1 base, with 11 bases between the two germline ends. The CDR3 is 15 amino acids. As DNA, the CDR3 is TGTGCCAGCAGTTTTAGGGGTCCCGGCACAGATACGCAGTATTTT. As protein: CASSFRGPGTDTQYF. Full variable domain (missing parts from reference TRBV28 and TRBJ2-3): DVKVTQSSRYLVKRTGEKVFLECVQDMDHENMFWYRQDPGLGLRLIYFSYDVKMKEKGDIPEGYSVSREKKERFSLILESASTNQTSMYLCASSFRGPGTDTQYFGPGTRLTVL.

This clone occurred once. The gene calls are TRBV29-1 and TRBJ2-3; TRBD1 matches at 9 bases. V trimming: 6 bases; J trimming: 5 bases; junction bases outside the gene matches: 12. From germline, CDR1 is SQVTM and CDR2 ANQGSEA. The CDR3 runs to 15 residues. CDR3 loop: CSVLGDRENVDTQYF. CDR3 sequence (DNA): TGCAGCGTCCTCGGGGACAGGGAAAACGTAGATACGCAGTATTTT.

By share, this clone counts as medium-sized. The chain links TRBV2 to TRBJ1-1; a possible D gene is TRBD1 (6 bases). CDR1 and CDR2 from the germline V gene are SNHLY and FYNNEI. V lost 1 base, J lost 5 bases, and 14 bases lay in between. The CDR3 is made up of 15 amino acids. The CDR3 region is CASSEVSRGWTEAFF. The CDR3 coding sequence is TGTGCCAGCAGTGAAGTTTCCAGGGGATGGACTGAAGCTTTCTTT.

This chain connects TRBV30 to TRBJ1-6; D not resolved. CDR1 GTSNPN and CDR2 SVGIG come from the germline V gene (reference sequence). Trimming stripped 0 bases from V and 7 bases from J, with 10 bases between. This CDR3 region has 14 residues. The CDR3 here is CAWSVLPFNSPLHF. The CDR3 nucleotides read TGTGCCTGGAGTGTTCTCCCCTTCAATTCACCCCTCCACTTT.

This clone was picked up one time. V usage is TRBV7-8 and J usage is TRBJ1-5; unclear D gene. V shed 2 bases and J shed 1 base, with 9 bases lying between them. Germline V CDR1 and CDR2: SGHVS, FQNEAQ. The CDR3 contains 15 residues. In DNA, the CDR3 is TGTGCCAGCAGCTTAAGCCAGGCCAGCAATCAGCCCCAGCATTTT. Translation gives CASSLSQASNQPQHF.

This clone is a singleton in its sample. V is TRBV28 and J is TRBJ2-2, with D perhaps TRBD2 (6 bases). Germline assignment: CDR1 MDHEN and CDR2 SYDVKM. This CDR3 is 17 amino acids long. Trimming took off 5 bases at V and 7 bases at J, with 23 bases between the two ends. The CDR3 spells CASSPRSVLGRFGELFF. The DNA for the CDR3 is TGTGCCAGCAGTCCCCGTAGTGTCTTGGGGAGGTTCGGGGAGCTGTTTTTT. Full variable domain (outside the CDR3, taken from reference TRBV28 and TRBJ2-2): DVKVTQSSRYLVKRTGEKVFLECVQDMDHENMFWYRQDPGLGLRLIYFSYDVKMKEKGDIPEGYSVSREKKERFSLILESASTNQTSMYLCASSPRSVLGRFGELFFGEGSRLTVL.

This clone came up a few times. This rearrangement joins TRBV19 to TRBJ1-1, with D unclear. Trimming removed 1 base from V and 1 base from J, with 10 bases in between. Germline V gives CDR1 LNHDA, CDR2 SQIVND (reference sequence). The CDR3 is made up of 15 amino acids. CDR3 DNA: TGTGCCAGTAGTATAGCATCGGTGGCGAACACTGAAGCTTTCTTT. Translated: CASSIASVANTEAFF.

J is TRBJ1-4 and V is TRBV6-1; D may be TRBD1 (6 bases). The germline V gene encodes CDR1 MNHNS and CDR2 SASEGT. This CDR3 region has 14 residues. V was shortened by 2 bases and J by 5 bases, with 9 bases between the two germline ends. CDR3 sequence reads: CASSESGGNEKLFF. The CDR3, as DNA: TGTGCCAGCAGTGAATCCGGGGGCAATGAAAAACTGTTTTTT.

This chain joins TRBV4-3 and TRBJ1-1; 7 nucleotides match TRBD1. Trimming at V came to 1 base and at J to 11 bases, leaving 13 bases not matched to a gene. The germline CDR1 and CDR2 sequences are LGHNA and YSLEER. This CDR3 spans 15 amino acids. CDR3 sequence: CASSQGIDRAVRAFF. The CDR3, as DNA: TGCGCCAGCAGCCAAGGCATAGACAGGGCCGTGAGGGCTTTCTTT.

This chain joins TRBV6-2 or TRBV6-3 and TRBJ2-7, with D possibly TRBD2 on 5 matching bases. V dropped 5 bases and J dropped 1 base, with 21 bases sitting between them. The CDR3 contains 17 residues. Germline V gene data show CDR1 as MNHEY and CDR2 as SVGEGT. CDR3 amino acids: CASSGLDFLAVSYEQYF. As DNA, the CDR3 is TGTGCCAGCAGTGGACTTGACTTTTTGGCAGTATCCTACGAGCAGTACTTC.

The chain uses TRBV15 and TRBJ1-1; tentative D call: TRBD1 (5 bases). The V end was cut by 5 bases, the J end by 5 bases, with 18 bases between. Per the germline V gene, CDR1 is LNHNV and CDR2 is YYDKDF (reference sequence). This CDR3 has 15 residues. The CDR3 loop is CATSSEWGVDTEAFF. CDR3 coding DNA: TGTGCCACCAGCTCTGAATGGGGGGTTGATACTGAAGCTTTCTTT.

V usage is TRBV7-2 and J usage is TRBJ1-6; D is ambiguous. The germline CDR1 and CDR2 sequences are SGHTA and FQGNSA. The CDR3 loop spans 15 amino acids. Trimming took 0 bases from V and 0 from J, leaving 3 bases between them. The CDR3 DNA follows: TGTGCCAGCAGCTTAGCAAGCTCCTATAATTCACCCCTCCACTTT. Its protein product is CASSLASSYNSPLHF.

The chain uses TRBV18 and TRBJ2-5; 7 positions agree with TRBD1. Trimming cost V 3 bases and J 5 bases; bases outside gene matches: 9. Looked up from germline, CDR1 is KGHSH and CDR2 is LQKENI. The CDR3 has 15 residues. The CDR3 sequence: CASSPSMTGTETQYF. The CDR3 nucleotides read TGTGCCAGCTCACCCTCGATGACAGGGACGGAGACCCAGTACTTC.

The V call is TRBV29-1, the J call TRBJ1-3; D ambiguous. This CDR3 is built from 11 residues. Trimming removed 3 bases at V and 4 bases at J, with 4 bases between. CDR1 SQVTM and CDR2 ANQGSEA come from the germline V gene. The CDR3 region has the DNA TGCAGCGTTGAGGAGGGAAACACCATATATTTT. This codes for CSVEEGNTIYF.

This clone was recorded a few times. This chain links TRBV30 with TRBJ1-2; D remains ambiguous. Germline-derived CDR1 and CDR2 are GTSNPN and SVGIG (reference sequence). The CDR3 is 11 amino acids. V was cut by 5 bases and J by 4 bases, with 8 bases left in between. The CDR3 loop reads CAWRFGYGYTF. CDR3 sequence (DNA): TGTGCCTGGCGTTTCGGCTATGGCTACACCTTC.

The V call is TRBV28, the J call TRBJ2-7; D perhaps matches TRBD1 (6 bases). This CDR3 region has 15 residues. Germline CDR1 and CDR2: MDHEN and SYDVKM. The V end was cut by 9 bases, the J end by 1 base, with 19 bases between. The CDR3 DNA reads as TGTGCCAGAATACCTTCACAGGGTTCTTCCTACGAGCAGTACTTC. It yields the protein CARIPSQGSSYEQYF.

The J gene is TRBJ1-1, the V gene TRBV29-1; D remains unclear. V lost 0 bases to trimming and J lost 0 bases, with 17 bases between them. The germline CDR1 and CDR2 sequences are SQVTM and ANQGSEA. The CDR3 sequence is 17 residues long. The CDR3 sequence is CSVEDFIDRTLNTEAFF. The CDR3 bases are TGCAGCGTTGAAGATTTTATAGACCGAACATTGAACACTGAAGCTTTCTTT. Based on the CDR3 plus reference TRBV29-1 and TRBJ1-1, the full variable domain is SAVISQKPSRDICQRGTSLTIQCQVDSQVTMMFWYRQQPGQSLTLIATANQGSEATYESGFVIDKFPISRPNLTFSTLTVSNMSPEDSSIYLCSVEDFIDRTLNTEAFFGQGTRLTVV.

This chain connects TRBV25-1 to TRBJ1-1, with no clear D. Trimming left V 4 bases short and J 3 bases short, with 9 bases between. CDR1 and CDR2 (germline): MGHDK, SYGVNS. The CDR3 has 13 residues. This CDR3 is CASSAAAYTEAFF. The CDR3, as DNA: TGTGCCAGCAGTGCTGCGGCGTACACTGAAGCTTTCTTT.

This chain connects TRBV4-2 to TRBJ2-7; D remains unclear. CDR3 size: 14 residues. With 4 bases removed from V and 4 bases from J, the gap between germline ends came to 14 bases. Germline CDR1 reads LGHNA; CDR2 reads YNFKEQ. CDR3 DNA: TGTGCCAGCAGCCTCGGATCCGAACTTTACGAGCAGTACTTC. This sequence encodes CASSLGSELYEQYF.

The V call is TRBV27, the J call TRBJ1-2; 11 bases are a match to TRBD1. V lost 3 bases, J lost 7 bases, and 7 bases stayed unmatched. This CDR3 has 15 residues. Germline CDR1 is MNHEY and CDR2 is SMNVEV (reference sequence). The CDR3 sequence: CASSLAAGQGGGYTF. The CDR3 DNA follows: TGTGCCAGCAGTTTGGCCGCGGGACAGGGGGGTGGCTACACCTTC.

The V gene is TRBV7-7, the J gene TRBJ2-7, with D perhaps TRBD1 (5 bases). Germline V gene sequence: CDR1 SSHAT, CDR2 FNYEAQ (reference sequence). The CDR3 loop spans 15 amino acids. Trimming removed 5 bases at V and 4 bases at J, with 18 bases between. The CDR3 nucleotides are TGTGCCAGCAGCCCCTTGTGGCCTGGGGCGTACGAGCAGTACTTC. As protein: CASSPLWPGAYEQYF.

This rearrangement joins TRBV5-5 to TRBJ1-2; the D gene is possibly TRBD1 (5 bases). There are 13 residues in the CDR3. Trimming took off 0 bases at V and 8 bases at J, with 11 bases between the two ends. CDR1 SGHKS and CDR2 YYEKEE come from the germline V gene (reference sequence). Here the CDR3 reads CASSLVGGDGYTF. CDR3 DNA: TGTGCCAGCAGCTTGGTCGGAGGGGACGGCTACACCTTC.

The chain is built from TRBV10-3 and TRBJ2-3; 10 bases match TRBD2. The germline CDR1 and CDR2 sequences are ENHRY and SYGVKD. Germline trimming cut 7 bases from V and 10 bases from J; bases unmatched to any gene: 14. This CDR3 has 15 residues. CDR3 DNA sequence: TGTGCCATCACTACCGGGACTAGCGTGGGGAGCCCGCAGTATTTT. This sequence encodes CAITTGTSVGSPQYF.

The chain employs TRBV5-4 and TRBJ1-6; possible D gene TRBD1, 5 bases. Deletions cut 4 bases from V and 10 bases from J, with 12 bases between. Germline CDR1 and CDR2: SGHNT and YYREEE (reference sequence). The CDR3 extends over 13 amino acids. The CDR3 DNA reads TGTGCCAGCAGCACCAGGGAGGGCTCACCCCTCCACTTT. Residues: CASSTREGSPLHF. Full variable domain (remainder filled in from reference TRBV5-4 and TRBJ1-6): ETGVTQSPTHLIKTRGQQVTLRCSSQSGHNTVSWYQQALGQGPQFIFQYYREEENGRGNFPPRFSGLQFPNYSSELNVNALELDDSALYLCASSTREGSPLHFGNGTRLTVT.